This record concerns one T cell receptor beta chain sequence. Its antigen is as yet unknown. Germline loops: CDR1 SEHNR, CDR2 FQNEAQ (reference sequence). V was pared by 1 base and J by 5 bases, with 12 bases between. This CDR3 has 14 residues. Some clones are missing from TCRdb's copy, which holds only in-frame ones; the method was immunoSEQ multiplex PCR. The table includes 150,000 to 200,000 clones, 92% detected once. The data were taken from a study of T cell responses to AZD1222 COVID-19 vaccine. General study results and limits: Two doses of AZD1222 preceded a rise in Spike-specific TCR breadth and depth. Of the AZD1222 recipients, only 6 or 7 were seropositive at baseline. Clonal diversity was possibly underestimated, and white British individuals and females predominated among donors. Researchers took repertoire samples only after the peak T cell response had come.

This TCR was recovered from an adult who received the AZD1222 COVID-19 vaccine. The specimen was peripheral blood, collected 28 days after the second AZD1222 dose. J is TRBJ2-7 and V is TRBV7-9; TRBD2 might be the D (6 bases). The DNA of the CDR3 is TGTGCCAGCAGCTTAGGGGGGGAAGTGGACGAGCAGTACTTC. As protein: CASSLGGEVDEQYF.